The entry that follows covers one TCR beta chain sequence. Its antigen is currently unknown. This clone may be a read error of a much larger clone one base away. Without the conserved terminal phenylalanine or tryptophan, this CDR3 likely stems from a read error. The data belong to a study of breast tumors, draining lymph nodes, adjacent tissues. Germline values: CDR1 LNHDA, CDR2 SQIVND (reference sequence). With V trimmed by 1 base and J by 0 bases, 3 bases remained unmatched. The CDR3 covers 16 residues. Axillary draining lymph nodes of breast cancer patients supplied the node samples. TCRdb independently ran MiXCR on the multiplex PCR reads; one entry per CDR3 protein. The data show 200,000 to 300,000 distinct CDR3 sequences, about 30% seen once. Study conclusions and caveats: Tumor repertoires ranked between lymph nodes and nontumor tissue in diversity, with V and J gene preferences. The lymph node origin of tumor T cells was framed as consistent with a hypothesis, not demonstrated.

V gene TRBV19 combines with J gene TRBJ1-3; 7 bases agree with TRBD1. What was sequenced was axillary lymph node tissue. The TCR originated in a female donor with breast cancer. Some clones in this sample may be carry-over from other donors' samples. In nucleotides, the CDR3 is TGTGCCAGTAGTATAGGAGCAGGGGGCTCTGGAAACACCATATATTCT. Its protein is CASSIGAGGSGNTIYS.